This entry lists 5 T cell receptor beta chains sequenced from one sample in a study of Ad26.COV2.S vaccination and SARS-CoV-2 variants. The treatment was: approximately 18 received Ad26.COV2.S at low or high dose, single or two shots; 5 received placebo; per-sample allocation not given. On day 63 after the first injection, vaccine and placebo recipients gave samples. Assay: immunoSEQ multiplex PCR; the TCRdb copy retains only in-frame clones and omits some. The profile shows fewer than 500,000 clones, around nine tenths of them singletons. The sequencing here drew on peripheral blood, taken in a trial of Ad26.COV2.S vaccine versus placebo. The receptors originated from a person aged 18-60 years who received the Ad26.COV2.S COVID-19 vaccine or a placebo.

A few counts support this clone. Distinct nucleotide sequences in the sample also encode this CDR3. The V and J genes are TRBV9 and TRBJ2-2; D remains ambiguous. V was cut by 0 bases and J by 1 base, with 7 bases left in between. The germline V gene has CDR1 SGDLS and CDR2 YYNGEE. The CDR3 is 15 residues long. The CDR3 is CASSVGTGNTGELFF. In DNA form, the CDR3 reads TGTGCCAGCAGCGTAGGCACGGGGAACACCGGGGAGCTGTTTTTT.

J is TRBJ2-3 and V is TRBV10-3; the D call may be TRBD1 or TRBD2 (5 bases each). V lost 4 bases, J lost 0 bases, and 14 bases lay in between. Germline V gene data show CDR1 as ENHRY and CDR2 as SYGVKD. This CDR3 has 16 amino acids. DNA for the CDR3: TGTGCCATCAGTGGGGAGAAGACAGCTAGCACAGATACGCAGTATTTT. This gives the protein CAISGEKTASTDTQYF.

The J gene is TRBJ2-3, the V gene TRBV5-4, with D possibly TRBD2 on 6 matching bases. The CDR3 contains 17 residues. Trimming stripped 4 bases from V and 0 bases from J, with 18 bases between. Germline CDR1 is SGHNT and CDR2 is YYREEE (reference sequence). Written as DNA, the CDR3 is TGTGCCAGCAGCCGACCCTCTAGCGTATCTAGCACAGATACGCAGTATTTT. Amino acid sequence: CASSRPSSVSSTDTQYF.

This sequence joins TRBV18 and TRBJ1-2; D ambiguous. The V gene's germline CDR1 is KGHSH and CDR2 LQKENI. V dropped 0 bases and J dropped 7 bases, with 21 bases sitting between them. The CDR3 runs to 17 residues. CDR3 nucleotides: TGTGCCAGCTCACCACCCTCGAGAGACCCGGGAATGAGTGGCTACACCTTC. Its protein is CASSPPSRDPGMSGYTF.

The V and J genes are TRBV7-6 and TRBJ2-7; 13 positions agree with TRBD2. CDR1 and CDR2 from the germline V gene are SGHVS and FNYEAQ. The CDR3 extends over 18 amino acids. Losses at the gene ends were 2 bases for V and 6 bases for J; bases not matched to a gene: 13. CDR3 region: CASSLPVTSGRAPREQYF. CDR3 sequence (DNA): TGTGCCAGCAGCTTACCCGTAACTAGCGGGAGGGCCCCTCGCGAGCAGTACTTC.